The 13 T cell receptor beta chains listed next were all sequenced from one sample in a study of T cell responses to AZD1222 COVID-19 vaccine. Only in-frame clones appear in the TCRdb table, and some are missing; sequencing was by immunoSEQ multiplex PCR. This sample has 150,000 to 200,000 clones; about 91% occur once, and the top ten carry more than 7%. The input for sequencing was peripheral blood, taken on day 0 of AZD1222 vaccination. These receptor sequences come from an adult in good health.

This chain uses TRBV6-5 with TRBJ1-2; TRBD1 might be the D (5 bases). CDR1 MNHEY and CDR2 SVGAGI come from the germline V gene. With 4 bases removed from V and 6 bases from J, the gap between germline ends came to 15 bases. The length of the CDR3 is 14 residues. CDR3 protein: CASSWEGERDGYTF. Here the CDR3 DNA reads TGTGCCAGCAGTTGGGAAGGGGAAAGGGATGGCTACACCTTC.

The CDR3 spells CASSIQGRANVLTF. As DNA, the CDR3 is TGTGCCAGTAGTATCCAGGGAAGGGCCAACGTCCTGACTTTC. V usage is TRBV19 and J usage is TRBJ2-6; D is possibly TRBD1 (5 bases). V was cut by 3 bases and J by 5 bases, with 8 bases left in between. This CDR3 has 14 residues. Germline V gives CDR1 LNHDA, CDR2 SQIVND (reference sequence).

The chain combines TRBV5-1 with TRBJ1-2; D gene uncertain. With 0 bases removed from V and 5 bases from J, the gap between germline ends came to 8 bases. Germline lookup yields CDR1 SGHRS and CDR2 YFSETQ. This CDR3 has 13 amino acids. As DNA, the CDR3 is TGCGCCAGCAGCTTGGGGGGAATATATGGCTACACCTTC. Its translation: CASSLGGIYGYTF. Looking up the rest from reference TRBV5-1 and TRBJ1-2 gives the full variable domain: KAGVTQTPRYLIKTRGQQVTLSCSPISGHRSVSWYQQTPGQGLQFLFEYFSETQRNKGNFPGRFSGRQFSNSRSEMNVSTLELGDSALYLCASSLGGIYGYTFGSGTRLTVV.

DNA of the CDR3: TGCGCCAGCAGCCAAGCCGGTACCCCACCCGGGACCCAGTACTTC. As protein: CASSQAGTPPGTQYF. The genes are TRBV4-1 and TRBJ2-5; no clear D. CDR1 and CDR2 from the germline V gene are MGHRA and YSYEKL. The CDR3 length is 15 residues. V lost 1 base, J lost 7 bases, and 16 bases lay in between.

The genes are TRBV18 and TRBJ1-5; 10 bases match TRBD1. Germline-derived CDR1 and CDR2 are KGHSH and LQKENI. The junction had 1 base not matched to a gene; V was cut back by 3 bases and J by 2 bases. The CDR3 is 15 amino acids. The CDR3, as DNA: TGTGCCAGCTCACCGGGACAGGGGCGCAATCAGCCCCAGCATTTT. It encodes CASSPGQGRNQPQHF.

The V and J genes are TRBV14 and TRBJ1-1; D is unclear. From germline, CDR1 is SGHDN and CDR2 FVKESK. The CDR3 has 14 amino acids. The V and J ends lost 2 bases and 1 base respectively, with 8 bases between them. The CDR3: CASSQLRENTEAFF. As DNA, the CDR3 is TGTGCCAGCAGCCAACTAAGGGAGAACACTGAAGCTTTCTTT.

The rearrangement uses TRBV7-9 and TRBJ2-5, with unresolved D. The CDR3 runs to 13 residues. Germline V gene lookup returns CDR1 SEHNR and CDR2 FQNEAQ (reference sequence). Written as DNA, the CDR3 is TGTGCTCGCGCCGATTCCGCACAAGAGACCCAGTACTTC. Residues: CARADSAQETQYF.

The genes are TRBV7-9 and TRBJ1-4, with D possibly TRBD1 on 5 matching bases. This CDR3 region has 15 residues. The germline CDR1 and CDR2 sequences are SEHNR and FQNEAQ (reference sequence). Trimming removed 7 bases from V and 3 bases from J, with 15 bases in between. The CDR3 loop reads CASTPPQGANEKLFF. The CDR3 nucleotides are TGTGCCAGCACCCCACCTCAGGGAGCTAATGAAAAACTGTTTTTT.

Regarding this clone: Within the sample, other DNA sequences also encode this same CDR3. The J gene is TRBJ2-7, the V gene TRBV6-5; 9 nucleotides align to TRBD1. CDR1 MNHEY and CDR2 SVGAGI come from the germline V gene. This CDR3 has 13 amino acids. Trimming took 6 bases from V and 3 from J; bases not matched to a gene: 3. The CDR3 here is CASSRDRDYEQYF. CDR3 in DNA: TGTGCCAGCAGCCGGGACAGGGACTACGAGCAGTACTTC.

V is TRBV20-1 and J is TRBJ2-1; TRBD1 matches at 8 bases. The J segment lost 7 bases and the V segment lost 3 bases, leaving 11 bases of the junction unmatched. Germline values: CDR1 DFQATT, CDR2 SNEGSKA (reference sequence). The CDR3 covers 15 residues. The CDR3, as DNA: TGCAGTGCTAGTAGCACGGCAGGGGGCTTAAATGAGCAGTTCTTC. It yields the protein CSASSTAGGLNEQFF.

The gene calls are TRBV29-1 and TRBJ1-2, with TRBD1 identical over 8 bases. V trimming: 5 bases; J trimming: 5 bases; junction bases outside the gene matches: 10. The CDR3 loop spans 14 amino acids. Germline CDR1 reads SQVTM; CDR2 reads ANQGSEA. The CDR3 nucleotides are TGCAGCGTTTCGAGACAGGGGCGAAATTATGGCTACACCTTC. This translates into CSVSRQGRNYGYTF. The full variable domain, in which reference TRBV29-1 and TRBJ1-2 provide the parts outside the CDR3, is SAVISQKPSRDICQRGTSLTIQCQVDSQVTMMFWYRQQPGQSLTLIATANQGSEATYESGFVIDKFPISRPNLTFSTLTVSNMSPEDSSIYLCSVSRQGRNYGYTFGSGTRLTVV.

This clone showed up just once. The CDR3 here is CAWSRESFYSGNTIYF. The CDR3 nucleotides are TGTGCCTGGAGCCGGGAGAGCTTTTACTCTGGAAACACCATATATTTT. V usage is TRBV30 and J usage is TRBJ1-3, with D unclear. Trimming removed 3 bases at V and 0 bases at J, with 15 bases between. The CDR3 loop spans 16 amino acids. Germline CDR1 reads GTSNPN; CDR2 reads SVGIG (reference sequence).

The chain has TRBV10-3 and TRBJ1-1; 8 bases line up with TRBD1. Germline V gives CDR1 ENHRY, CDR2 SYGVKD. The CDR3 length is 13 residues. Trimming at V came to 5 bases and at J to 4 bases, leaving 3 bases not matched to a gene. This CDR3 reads CAISQGAGTEAFF. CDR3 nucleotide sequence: TGTGCCATCAGTCAGGGGGCTGGCACTGAAGCTTTCTTT.